The clone carrying this T cell receptor (beta chain) was picked up many times. Antigen: not known. After removal of 4 bases from V and 5 bases from J, the junction contained 8 bases not matched to a gene. The CDR3 totals 15 residues. Germline V gives CDR1 SEHNR, CDR2 FQNEAQ (reference sequence). The investigators amplified TCR beta CDR3 regions from RNA transcripts. HTBI primers were employed in a first-round RT-PCR of the TCR CDR3. From the multiplex PCR reads, TCRdb called clonotypes with MiXCR, one entry per CDR3 protein. The sample lists almost 600,000 distinct CDR3 sequences, approximately 15% occurring once. This sample is part of a study of T cells in Graves' hyperthyroidism and ophthalmopathy. Study results and caveats: Most thyroid-expanded clonotypes above 0.001 were also found in blood.

The specimen sequenced was blood. This rearrangement joins TRBV7-9 to TRBJ2-1; 7 bases align to TRBD2. This receptor was identified in a woman in her thirties with Graves' hyperthyroidism that later progressed to Graves' ophthalmopathy. In nucleotides, the CDR3 is TGTGCCAGCAGCTCCCCCTGGCGGGAGAACAATGAGCAGTTCTTC. Translation: CASSSPWRENNEQFF.